The source of this TCR beta chain is a study of glioma-infiltrating T cells. Study-wide findings and caveats: Above-expected tissue-blood divergence occurred in all gliomas, most in low-grade ones.

Of note for this clonotype: What it binds is not known.

The CDR3 is 17 amino acids. The germline gives CDR1 MNHEY, CDR2 SMNVEV (reference sequence). With V trimmed by 5 bases and J by 0 bases, 12 bases remained unmatched. Using RNA template, CDR3s of TCR alpha and beta were amplified with iRepertoire arm-PCR. Each CDR3 protein gets one entry after TCRdb re-called the multiplex PCR reads with MiXCR. The sample holds 100,000 to 150,000 distinct CDR3 sequences, more than 20% seen once. The chain combines TRBV27 with TRBJ1-1, with 7 bases aligning to TRBD1. This clonotype originated in a human donor with low-grade glioma or glioblastoma, undergoing nonglioma brain surgery, or in good health (not recorded which). The sequencing input was glioma tissue, nonneoplastic brain tissue, or PBMCs (not recorded which). This CDR3 is CASSHGGGQTLNTEAFF. For the CDR3, the DNA is TGTGCCAGCAGTCACGGGGGGGGACAGACCTTGAACACTGAAGCTTTCTTT.